The source of this T cell receptor (beta chain) is a study of blood T cell repertoires in COVID-19. Using immunoSEQ multiplex PCR, the repertoire was profiled, and TCRdb retains in-frame clones only, with some absent. The table shows approximately 46,000 clones, with more than 75% occurring only once. Trimming took off 10 bases at V and 4 bases at J, with 22 bases between the two ends. The CDR3 consists of 16 residues. CDR1 is ENHRY, CDR2 SYGVKD, per germline. This TCR was sampled from a woman in her sixties or seventies in a cohort sampled during active COVID-19. J is TRBJ2-2 and V is TRBV10-3; maybe TRBD2 (6 bases). Sequenced: peripheral blood. This CDR3 reads CATSGPGLTATGELFF. The CDR3 coding sequence is TGTGCCACCTCAGGACCGGGACTGACGGCCACCGGGGAGCTGTTTTTT.